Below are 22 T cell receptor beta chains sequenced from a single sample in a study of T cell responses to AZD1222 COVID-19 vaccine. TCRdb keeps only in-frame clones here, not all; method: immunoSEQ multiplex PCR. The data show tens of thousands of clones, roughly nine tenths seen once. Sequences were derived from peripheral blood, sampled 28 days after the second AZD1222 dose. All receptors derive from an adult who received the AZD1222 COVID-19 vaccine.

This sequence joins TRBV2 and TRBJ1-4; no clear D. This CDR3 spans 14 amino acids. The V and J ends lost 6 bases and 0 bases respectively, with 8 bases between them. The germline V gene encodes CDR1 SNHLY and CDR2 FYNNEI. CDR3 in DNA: TGTGCCAGCAGGAAACAGTCAACTAATGAAAAACTGTTTTTT. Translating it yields CASRKQSTNEKLFF.

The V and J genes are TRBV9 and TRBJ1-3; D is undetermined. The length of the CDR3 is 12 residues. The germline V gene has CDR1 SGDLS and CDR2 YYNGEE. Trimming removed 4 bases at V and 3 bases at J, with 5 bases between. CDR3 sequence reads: CASSTSGNTIYF. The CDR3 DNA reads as TGTGCCAGCAGCACCAGTGGAAACACCATATATTTT.

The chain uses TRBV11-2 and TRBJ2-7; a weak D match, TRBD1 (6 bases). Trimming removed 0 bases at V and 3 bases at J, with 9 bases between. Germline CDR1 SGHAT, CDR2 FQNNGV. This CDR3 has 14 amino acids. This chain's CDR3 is CASSLDGQFYEQYF. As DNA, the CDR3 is TGTGCCAGCAGCTTAGACGGACAGTTCTACGAGCAGTACTTC.

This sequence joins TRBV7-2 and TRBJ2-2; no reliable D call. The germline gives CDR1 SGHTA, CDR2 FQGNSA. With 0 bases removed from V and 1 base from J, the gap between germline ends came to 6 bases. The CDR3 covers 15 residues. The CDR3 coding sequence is TGTGCCAGCAGCTTAGCAGCCCGGAACACCGGGGAGCTGTTTTTT. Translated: CASSLAARNTGELFF. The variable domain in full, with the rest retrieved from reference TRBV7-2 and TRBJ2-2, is GAGVSQSPSNKVTEKGKDVELRCDPISGHTALYWYRQSLGQGLEFLIYFQGNSAPDKSGLPSDRFSAERTGGSVSTLTIQRTQQEDSAVYLCASSLAARNTGELFFGEGSRLTVL.

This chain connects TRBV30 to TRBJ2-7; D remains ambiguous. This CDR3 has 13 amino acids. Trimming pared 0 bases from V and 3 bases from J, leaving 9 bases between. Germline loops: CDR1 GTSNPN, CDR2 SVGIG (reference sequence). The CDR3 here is CAWSVSVYYEQYF. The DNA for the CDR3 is TGTGCCTGGAGTGTAAGTGTTTACTACGAGCAGTACTTC. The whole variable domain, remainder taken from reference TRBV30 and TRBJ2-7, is SQTIHQWPATLVQPVGSPLSLECTVEGTSNPNLYWYRQAAGRGLQLLFYSVGIGQISSEVPQNLSASRPQDRQFILSSKKLLLSDSGFYLCAWSVSVYYEQYFGPGTRLTVT.

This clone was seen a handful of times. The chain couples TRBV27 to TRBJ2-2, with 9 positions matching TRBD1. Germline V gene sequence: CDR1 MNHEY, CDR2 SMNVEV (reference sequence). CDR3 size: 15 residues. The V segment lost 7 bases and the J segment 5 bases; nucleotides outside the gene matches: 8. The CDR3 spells CASTGTGRGTGELFF. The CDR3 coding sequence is TGTGCCAGCACAGGGACAGGGAGAGGTACCGGGGAGCTGTTTTTT.

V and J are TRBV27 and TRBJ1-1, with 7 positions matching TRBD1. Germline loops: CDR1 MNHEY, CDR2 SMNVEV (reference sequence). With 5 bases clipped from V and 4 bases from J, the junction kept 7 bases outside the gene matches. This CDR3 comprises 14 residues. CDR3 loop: CASSINRGPTEAFF. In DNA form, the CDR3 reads TGTGCCAGCAGTATCAACAGGGGCCCCACTGAAGCTTTCTTT.

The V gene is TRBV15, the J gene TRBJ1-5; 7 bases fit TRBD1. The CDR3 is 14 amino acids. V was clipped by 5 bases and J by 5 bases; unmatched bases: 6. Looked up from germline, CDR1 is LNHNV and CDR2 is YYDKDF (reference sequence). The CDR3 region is CATSSRQGDQPQHF. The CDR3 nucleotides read TGTGCCACCAGCTCGCGACAGGGAGATCAGCCCCAGCATTTT.

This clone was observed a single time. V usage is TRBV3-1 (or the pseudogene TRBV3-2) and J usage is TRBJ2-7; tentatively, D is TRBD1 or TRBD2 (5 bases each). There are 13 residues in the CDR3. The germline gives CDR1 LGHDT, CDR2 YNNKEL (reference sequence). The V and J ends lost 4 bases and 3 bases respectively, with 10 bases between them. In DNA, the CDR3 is TGTGCCAGCAGCCGGGGGATTAGCTACGAGCAGTACTTC. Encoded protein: CASSRGISYEQYF.

CDR3 loop: CASSLVSPPPGTEAFF. The CDR3 bases are TGTGCCAGCAGCTTGGTTAGCCCCCCACCGGGCACTGAAGCTTTCTTT. The rearrangement links TRBV5-4 to TRBJ1-1; D is unresolved. The CDR3 has 16 residues. The ends were cut back, 0 bases at V and 4 bases at J, with 16 bases in the middle. The germline gives CDR1 SGHNT, CDR2 YYREEE (reference sequence).

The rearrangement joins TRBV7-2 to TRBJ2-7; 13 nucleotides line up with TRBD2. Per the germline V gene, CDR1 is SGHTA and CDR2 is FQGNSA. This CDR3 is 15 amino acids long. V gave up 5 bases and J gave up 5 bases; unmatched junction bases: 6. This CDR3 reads CASSLTSGGANEQYF. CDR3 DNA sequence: TGTGCCAGCAGCCTAACTAGCGGGGGGGCGAACGAGCAGTACTTC. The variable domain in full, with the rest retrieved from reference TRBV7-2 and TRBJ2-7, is GAGVSQSPSNKVTEKGKDVELRCDPISGHTALYWYRQSLGQGLEFLIYFQGNSAPDKSGLPSDRFSAERTGGSVSTLTIQRTQQEDSAVYLCASSLTSGGANEQYFGPGTRLTVT.

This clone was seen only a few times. The CDR3 is CATQRGERYEQYF. CDR3 sequence (DNA): TGTGCCACCCAAAGGGGCGAAAGGTACGAGCAGTACTTC. The rearrangement uses TRBV28 and TRBJ2-7, with D maybe TRBD1 (5 bases). V gave up 10 bases and J gave up 4 bases, with 17 bases separating them. Germline-derived CDR1 and CDR2 are MDHEN and SYDVKM. This CDR3 region has 13 residues.

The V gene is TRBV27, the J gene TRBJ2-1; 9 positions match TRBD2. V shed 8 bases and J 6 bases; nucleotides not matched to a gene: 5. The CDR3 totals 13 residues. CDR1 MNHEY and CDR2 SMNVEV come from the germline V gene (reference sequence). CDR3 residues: CASGMRGGNEQFF. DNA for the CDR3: TGTGCCAGCGGAATGCGGGGGGGCAATGAGCAGTTCTTC.

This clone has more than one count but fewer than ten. The CDR3 coding sequence is TGTGCCAGCAGCTCCATCGCCGGGGGGAGGGTAAACTATGGCTACACCTTC. Protein sequence: CASSSIAGGRVNYGYTF. The genes are TRBV9 and TRBJ1-2; tentatively, D is TRBD1 (5 bases). CDR3 length equals 17 residues. The V end lost 4 bases, the J end lost 2 bases, and 21 bases lay between the germline ends. Germline loops: CDR1 SGDLS, CDR2 YYNGEE. The whole variable domain, remainder taken from reference TRBV9 and TRBJ1-2, is DSGVTQTPKHLITATGQRVTLRCSPRSGDLSVYWYQQSLDQGLQFLIQYYNGEERAKGNILERFSAQQFPDLHSELNLSSLELGDSALYFCASSSIAGGRVNYGYTFGSGTRLTVV.

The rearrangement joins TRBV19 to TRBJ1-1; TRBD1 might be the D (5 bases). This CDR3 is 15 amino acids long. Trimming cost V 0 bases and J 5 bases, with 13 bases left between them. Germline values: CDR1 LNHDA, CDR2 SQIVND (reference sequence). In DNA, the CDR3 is TGTGCCAGTAGTATAGATGGGGCCGGGGGGACTGAAGCTTTCTTT. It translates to CASSIDGAGGTEAFF.

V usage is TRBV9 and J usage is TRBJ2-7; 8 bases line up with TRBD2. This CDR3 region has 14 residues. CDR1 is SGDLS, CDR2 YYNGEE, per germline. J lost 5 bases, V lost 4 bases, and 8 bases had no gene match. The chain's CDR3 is CASSPRLARDEQYF. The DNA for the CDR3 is TGTGCCAGCAGCCCCCGACTAGCGCGGGACGAGCAGTACTTC.

CDR3 sequence: CAWSKTGSPPLHF. In DNA form, the CDR3 reads TGTGCCTGGAGTAAGACAGGGTCCCCACCCCTCCACTTT. The chain links TRBV30 to TRBJ1-6, with 7 nucleotides matching TRBD1. Germline V gene data show CDR1 as GTSNPN and CDR2 as SVGIG (reference sequence). V shed 2 bases and J 11 bases; nucleotides not matched to a gene: 6. The CDR3 length is 13 residues. Looking up the rest from reference TRBV30 and TRBJ1-6 gives the full variable domain: SQTIHQWPATLVQPVGSPLSLECTVEGTSNPNLYWYRQAAGRGLQLLFYSVGIGQISSEVPQNLSASRPQDRQFILSSKKLLLSDSGFYLCAWSKTGSPPLHFGNGTRLTVT.

The CDR3 region has the DNA TGTGCCAGCAGCCTCCTCGACACGAACCAAGAGACCCAGTACTTC. Its protein is CASSLLDTNQETQYF. V and J are TRBV6-5 and TRBJ2-5, with unresolved D. Germline CDR1 and CDR2: MNHEY and SVGAGI. V was shortened by 6 bases and J by 0 bases, with 14 bases between the two germline ends. The CDR3 contains 15 residues.

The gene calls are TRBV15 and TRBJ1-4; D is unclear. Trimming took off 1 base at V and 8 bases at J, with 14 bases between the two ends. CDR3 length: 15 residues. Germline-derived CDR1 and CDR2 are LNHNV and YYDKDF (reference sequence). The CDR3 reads CATSRGLSSGEKLFF. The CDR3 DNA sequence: TGTGCCACCAGCAGAGGTCTTTCATCAGGCGAAAAACTGTTTTTT.

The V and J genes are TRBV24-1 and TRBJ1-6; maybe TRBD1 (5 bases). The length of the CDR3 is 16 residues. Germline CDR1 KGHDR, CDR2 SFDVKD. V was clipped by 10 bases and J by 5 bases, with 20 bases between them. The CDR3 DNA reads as TGTGCCACAACTCCCGGGACGGCGGATGATAATTCACCCCTCCACTTT. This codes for CATTPGTADDNSPLHF.

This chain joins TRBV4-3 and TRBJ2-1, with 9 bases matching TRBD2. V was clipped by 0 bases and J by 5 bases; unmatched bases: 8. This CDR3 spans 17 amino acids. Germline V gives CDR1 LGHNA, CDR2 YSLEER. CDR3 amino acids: CASSQDRPSGANNEQFF. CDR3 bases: TGCGCCAGCAGCCAAGACAGGCCTAGCGGGGCGAACAATGAGCAGTTCTTC.

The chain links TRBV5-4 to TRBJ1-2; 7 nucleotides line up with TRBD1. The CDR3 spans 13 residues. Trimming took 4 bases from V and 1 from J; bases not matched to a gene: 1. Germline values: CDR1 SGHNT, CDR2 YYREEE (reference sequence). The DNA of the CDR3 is TGTGCCAGCAGCAGACAGGGTAACTATGGCTACACCTTC. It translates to CASSRQGNYGYTF.